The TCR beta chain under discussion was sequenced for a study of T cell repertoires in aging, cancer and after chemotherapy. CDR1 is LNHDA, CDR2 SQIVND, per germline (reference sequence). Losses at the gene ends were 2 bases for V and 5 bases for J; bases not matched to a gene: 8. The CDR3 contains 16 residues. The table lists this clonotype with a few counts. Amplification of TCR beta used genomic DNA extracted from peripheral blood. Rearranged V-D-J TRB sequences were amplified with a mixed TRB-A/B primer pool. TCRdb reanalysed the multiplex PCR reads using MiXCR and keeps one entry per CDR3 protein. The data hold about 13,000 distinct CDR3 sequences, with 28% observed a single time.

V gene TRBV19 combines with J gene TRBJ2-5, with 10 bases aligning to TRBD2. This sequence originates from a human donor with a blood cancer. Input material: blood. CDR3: CASSIYLAGDPETQYF. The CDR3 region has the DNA TGTGCCAGTAGTATATATCTAGCGGGGGACCCTGAGACCCAGTACTTC.